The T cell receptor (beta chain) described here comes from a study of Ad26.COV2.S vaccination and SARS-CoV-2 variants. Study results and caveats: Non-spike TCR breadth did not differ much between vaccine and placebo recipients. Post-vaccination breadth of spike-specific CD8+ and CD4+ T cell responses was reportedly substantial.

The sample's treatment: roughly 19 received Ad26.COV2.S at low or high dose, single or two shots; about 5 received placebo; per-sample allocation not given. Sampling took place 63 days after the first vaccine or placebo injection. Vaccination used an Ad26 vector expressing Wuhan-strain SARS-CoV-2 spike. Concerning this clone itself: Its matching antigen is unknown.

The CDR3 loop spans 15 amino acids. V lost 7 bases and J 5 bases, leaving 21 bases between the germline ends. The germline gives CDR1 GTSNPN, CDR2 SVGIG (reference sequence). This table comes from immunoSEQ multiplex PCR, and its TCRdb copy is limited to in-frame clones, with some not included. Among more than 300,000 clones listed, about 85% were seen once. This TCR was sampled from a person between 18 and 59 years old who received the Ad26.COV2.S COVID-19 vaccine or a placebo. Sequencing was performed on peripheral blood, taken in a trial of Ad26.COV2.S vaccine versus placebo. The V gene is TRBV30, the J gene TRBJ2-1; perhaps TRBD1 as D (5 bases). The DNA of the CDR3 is TGTGCCTATCTCCCCGGTTGGAAGGGGAACAATGAGCAGTTCTTC. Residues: CAYLPGWKGNNEQFF.